Included here is one T cell receptor beta chain sequence, with context. Its antigen remains unidentified. The data were taken from a study of PD-1 blockade in classical Hodgkin lymphoma. Points from the study as a whole: CD4+ but not CD8+ TCR diversity rose significantly by C4D1. When nivolumab was started under 1 year after ASCT, patients were excluded. Baseline TCR diversity was reportedly lower in newly diagnosed patients than in healthy donors. It was reported as lower still in relapsed/refractory patients. The baseline diversity of complete responders showed similarity to that of newly diagnosed patients.

Every single patient, without exception, relapsed after autologous stem cell transplantation, and brentuximab vedotin exposure varied. Trimming shortened V by 6 bases and J by 6 bases, and 14 bases separated the two germline ends. This CDR3 has 13 amino acids. CDR1 is SGHAT, CDR2 FQNNGV, per germline. Generated by immunoSEQ multiplex PCR, the TCRdb table keeps only in-frame clones and is missing some. This sample has around 91,000 clones; about 89% occur once, and the top ten carry 22%. The sequence came from a human donor with classical Hodgkin lymphoma. This rearrangement joins TRBV11-2 to TRBJ1-1, with D maybe TRBD1 (5 bases). Specimen: peripheral blood mononuclear cells (PBMCs), collected at baseline. For the CDR3, the DNA is TGTGCCAGCAGGGGCATTGGGACGGCTGAAGCTTTCTTT. Its translation is CASRGIGTAEAFF.